This T cell receptor beta chain was sequenced in a study of metastatic and nonmetastatic thyroid tumors. The CDR3 runs 15 residues. Per germline, CDR1 LNHDA and CDR2 SQIVND (reference sequence). The study's findings and limits: For both blood and tumor, malignant thyroid tumors reportedly showed significantly higher TCR beta diversity than benign nodules did.

Authors' methods: The distant-metastasis classifier for papillary thyroid cancer was built from CDR3 differences across clinicopathological groups. Using MiXCR, TCRdb re-called clones from the PCR reads. What appears here as the V and J calls and clone size reflects TCRdb's work, not the paper's. The profile covers about 32,000 clones, with around a third appearing a single time and 15% to 20% taken by the ten largest. As concerns this clone: The target antigen is unknown. Compared with germline, one end of the junction differs, possibly owing to a read error.

The entire patient cohort was treatment-naive prior to thyroid surgery. The rearrangement links TRBV19 to TRBJ2-1; D ambiguous. This TCR was sampled from a female donor with papillary thyroid cancer or a benign thyroid nodule (not recorded which). Some clones in this sample may be carry-over from other donors' samples. The sequenced sample consisted of tumor tissue. CDR3 DNA: TGTGCCAGTAGTAGCGTTCCGAGCTCCTACCATGAGCAGTTCTTC. It specifies CASSSVPSSYHEQFF.